These 8 T cell receptor beta chains were all obtained from the same sample, sequenced in a study of CD8 T cells in Susac syndrome. The authors reverse transcribed about 0.5 to 1 ug RNA with random hexamers. TCRdb used MiXCR to reprocess the immunoSEQ multiplex PCR reads, holding one entry per CDR3 protein. This sample carries 200,000 or so distinct CDR3 sequences, about 95% of them seen once, and the ten largest clones take roughly 0.088%. What was sequenced was CD4+ T cells from PBMCs. The source of these receptors is a human donor with multiple sclerosis.

This sequence joins TRBV12-5 and TRBJ1-5, with 7 positions matching TRBD1. Germline CDR1 is LGHNT and CDR2 is FRNRAP. With V trimmed by 6 bases and J by 6 bases, 8 bases remained unmatched. This CDR3 has 14 residues. The CDR3 protein is CASGRQGWIQPQHF. The CDR3 DNA is TGTGCTAGTGGCCGACAGGGTTGGATTCAGCCCCAGCATTTT.

The chain uses TRBV12-5 and TRBJ2-1, with TRBD1 as a possible D gene (5 bases). CDR1 and CDR2 from the germline V gene are LGHNT and FRNRAP. Trimming stripped 4 bases from V and 2 bases from J, with 12 bases between. The CDR3 runs to 15 residues. The CDR3: CASGSTEKAYNEQFF. Here the CDR3 DNA reads TGTGCTAGTGGTTCGACAGAAAAAGCCTACAATGAGCAGTTCTTC.

This chain uses TRBV12-3 or TRBV12-4 with TRBJ1-1; D remains ambiguous. V lost 6 bases to trimming and J lost 3 bases, with 8 bases between them. The CDR3 runs to 12 residues. The CDR3 sequence: CASRGDDTEAFF. The CDR3 DNA is TGTGCCAGCAGGGGAGACGACACTGAAGCTTTCTTT.

The chain links TRBV28 to TRBJ1-2; 9 nucleotides match TRBD1. Trimming took 3 bases from V and 8 from J; bases not matched to a gene: 7. The CDR3 contains 14 residues. The germline gives CDR1 MDHEN, CDR2 SYDVKM. The CDR3 sequence: CASSFGDRVNGYTF. CDR3 coding DNA: TGTGCCAGCAGTTTCGGGGACAGGGTCAACGGCTACACCTTC.

The chain uses TRBV7-9 and TRBJ2-3, with D possibly matching TRBD2 (6 bases). The germline V and J ends were trimmed by 7 bases and 1 base, with 15 bases remaining between them. This CDR3 region has 15 residues. CDR1 SEHNR and CDR2 FQNEAQ come from the germline V gene (reference sequence). Written as DNA, the CDR3 is TGTGCCAGCAACGGGGACTCCCCTCGCACAGATACGCAGTATTTT. This translates into CASNGDSPRTDTQYF.

The DNA of the CDR3 is TGCGCCAGCAGCAAAACCGGGACATCCTACAATGAGCAGTTCTTC. This codes for CASSKTGTSYNEQFF. The rearrangement uses TRBV5-1 and TRBJ2-1; a weak D match, TRBD1 (6 bases). V was clipped by 4 bases and J by 1 base, with 12 bases between them. Germline CDR1 SGHRS, CDR2 YFSETQ. The CDR3 is 15 residues long. Drawing the rest from reference TRBV5-1 and TRBJ2-1, the complete variable domain is KAGVTQTPRYLIKTRGQQVTLSCSPISGHRSVSWYQQTPGQGLQFLFEYFSETQRNKGNFPGRFSGRQFSNSRSEMNVSTLELGDSALYLCASSKTGTSYNEQFFGPGTRLTVL.

The gene calls are TRBV29-1 and TRBJ1-1; D not certain. Germline CDR1 SQVTM, CDR2 ANQGSEA. V shed 2 bases and J shed 11 bases, with 6 bases lying between them. The CDR3 extends over 9 amino acids. The CDR3 protein is CSVERGAFF. In DNA form, the CDR3 reads TGCAGCGTTGAACGAGGTGCTTTCTTT. The entire variable domain, with the rest obtained from reference TRBV29-1 and TRBJ1-1, is as follows: SAVISQKPSRDICQRGTSLTIQCQVDSQVTMMFWYRQQPGQSLTLIATANQGSEATYESGFVIDKFPISRPNLTFSTLTVSNMSPEDSSIYLCSVERGAFFGQGTRLTVV.

V gene TRBV5-4 combines with J gene TRBJ2-4; D gene unclear. Trimming took off 4 bases at V and 6 bases at J, with 8 bases between the two ends. CDR1 is SGHNT and CDR2 is YYREEE in the germline V gene (reference sequence). The length of the CDR3 is 12 residues. CDR3 sequence reads: CASSLQRNIQYF. The DNA of the CDR3 is TGTGCCAGCAGCCTACAGAGAAACATTCAGTACTTC.